The next 27 T cell receptor beta chains were all read from a single sample in a study of blood T cell repertoires in COVID-19. Data came from immunoSEQ multiplex PCR; TCRdb stores just in-frame clones and leaves some out. The repertoire consists of 300,000 or so clones, with approximately 84% occurring once and the leading ten covering more than 9%. The source material was PBMCs or T cells enriched from blood (not recorded which). The receptors originated from a woman aged 18-29 years who had recovered from COVID-19.

The V gene is TRBV19, the J gene TRBJ1-1, with 7 positions matching TRBD1. CDR3 length: 16 amino acids. The germline V gene encodes CDR1 LNHDA and CDR2 SQIVND (reference sequence). With 1 base clipped from V and 1 base from J, the junction kept 6 bases outside the gene matches. The chain's CDR3 is CASSIGGNRGNTEAFF. The CDR3 DNA is TGTGCCAGTAGTATAGGAGGCAACAGGGGGAACACTGAAGCTTTCTTT.

This chain links TRBV23-1 with TRBJ2-2, with 7 bases matching TRBD2. TRBV23-1 is an open reading frame, and its role is uncertain. V lost 11 bases and J lost 6; bases outside the gene matches: 15. The CDR3 runs to 15 residues. The CDR3 region has the DNA TGCGCCCTCCTAAACGAGGGAGGGCCGGCCGGGGAGCTGTTTTTT. Protein product: CALLNEGGPAGELFF.

This chain joins TRBV27 and TRBJ1-4, with TRBD1 matching 10 bases. The CDR3 loop spans 17 amino acids. The trim removed 8 bases at V and 0 bases at J, leaving 9 bases unmatched. Germline V gene data show CDR1 as MNHEY and CDR2 as SMNVEV (reference sequence). The DNA of the CDR3 is TGTGCCAGCTCCCGGGACAGGGGAAGGGCAACTAATGAAAAACTGTTTTTT. Residues: CASSRDRGRATNEKLFF.

This clone showed up just once. The chain uses TRBV7-2 and TRBJ1-1, with D possibly matching TRBD1 (6 bases). V was pared by 5 bases and J by 5 bases, with 15 bases between. The CDR3 extends over 14 amino acids. Germline V gives CDR1 SGHTA, CDR2 FQGNSA. The CDR3: CASSPGGAATEAFF. The CDR3 region has the DNA TGTGCCAGCAGCCCCGGGGGGGCGGCGACTGAAGCTTTCTTT.

The chain couples TRBV6-5 to TRBJ1-1, with D perhaps TRBD1 (6 bases). The CDR3 loop spans 15 amino acids. Trimming removed 7 bases from V and 1 base from J, with 16 bases in between. The germline gives CDR1 MNHEY, CDR2 SVGAGI. This chain's CDR3 is CASIGNQGPNTEAFF. DNA of the CDR3: TGTGCCAGCATTGGCAATCAGGGGCCGAACACTGAAGCTTTCTTT.

V is TRBV9 and J is TRBJ2-5, with a possible D match to TRBD2 (5 bases). Germline values: CDR1 SGDLS, CDR2 YYNGEE. V dropped 0 bases and J dropped 5 bases, with 11 bases sitting between them. This CDR3 is 14 amino acids long. CDR3 sequence (DNA): TGTGCCAGCAGCGTAGCTGAGGGCCCGGAGACCCAGTACTTC. This codes for CASSVAEGPETQYF.

The chain recombines TRBV18 with TRBJ1-5; 11 bases are a match to TRBD1. Trimming cost V 6 bases and J 9 bases; bases outside gene matches: 10. The CDR3 contains 15 residues. CDR1 KGHSH and CDR2 LQKENI come from the germline V gene. CDR3 sequence (DNA): TGTGCCAGCTCTCCCGGACAGGGGGCCGATGGGCCCCAGCATTTT. Protein: CASSPGQGADGPQHF.

The chain couples TRBV28 to TRBJ1-6; D is undetermined. The CDR3 length is 12 residues. The germline V gene encodes CDR1 MDHEN and CDR2 SYDVKM. The ends were cut back, 3 bases at V and 8 bases at J, with 5 bases in the middle. CDR3 nucleotide sequence: TGTGCCAGCAGTTTCCAGTATTCACCCCTCCACTTT. It codes for CASSFQYSPLHF.

This chain uses TRBV24-1 with TRBJ1-5; D is perhaps TRBD1 (6 bases). CDR1 KGHDR and CDR2 SFDVKD come from the germline V gene. With 3 bases removed from V and 6 bases from J, the gap between germline ends came to 11 bases. The CDR3 sequence is 14 residues long. The CDR3 coding sequence is TGTGCCACCAGTGATCCACAGGGAATTCAGCCCCAGCATTTT. Protein: CATSDPQGIQPQHF.

The rearrangement joins TRBV10-1 to TRBJ2-1; no definite D call. With 0 bases removed from V and 2 bases from J, the gap between germline ends came to 14 bases. This CDR3 region has 17 residues. Germline-derived CDR1 and CDR2 are WNHNN and SYGVQD (reference sequence). The CDR3 here is CASSESSAGDTYNEQFF. CDR3 nucleotide sequence: TGCGCCAGCAGTGAGTCCTCCGCAGGTGACACCTACAATGAGCAGTTCTTC.

The chain carries TRBV9 and TRBJ2-1, with D possibly matching TRBD2 (6 bases). Trimming pared 4 bases from V and 8 bases from J, leaving 16 bases between. Looked up from germline, CDR1 is SGDLS and CDR2 is YYNGEE. This CDR3 is built from 14 residues. The CDR3: CASSPTQEGHEQFF. The DNA for the CDR3 is TGTGCCAGCAGCCCGACCCAGGAGGGCCATGAGCAGTTCTTC.

Notes on this clone: Within the sample, other DNA sequences also encode this same CDR3. The CDR3 region is CASSRGGSYEQYF. CDR3 DNA: TGTGCCAGCAGCCGGGGGGGTTCCTACGAGCAGTACTTC. J is TRBJ2-7 and V is TRBV6-5; 8 bases fit TRBD2. The trim removed 6 bases at V and 1 base at J, leaving 2 bases unmatched. Germline V gives CDR1 MNHEY, CDR2 SVGAGI. This CDR3 region has 13 residues.

This chain links TRBV18 with TRBJ2-7; D gene ambiguous. Germline CDR1 and CDR2: KGHSH and LQKENI. CDR3 length: 13 amino acids. V was pared by 3 bases and J by 4 bases, with 10 bases between. CDR3 in amino acids: CASSPTATYEQYF. The DNA for the CDR3 is TGTGCCAGCTCACCCACGGCGACTTACGAGCAGTACTTC.

Only one count was recorded for this clone. The chain joins TRBV9 to TRBJ1-3; no definite D call. Germline-derived CDR1 and CDR2 are SGDLS and YYNGEE. V was pared by 4 bases and J by 4 bases, with 18 bases between. CDR3 size: 16 residues. The CDR3 here is CASSFSPEAEGNTIYF. In nucleotides, the CDR3 is TGTGCCAGCAGCTTCTCTCCCGAGGCCGAGGGAAACACCATATATTTT.

V gene TRBV19 combines with J gene TRBJ2-1; TRBD1 aligns across 11 bases. The CDR3 is 12 residues long. The junction had 5 bases not matched to a gene; V was cut back by 9 bases and J by 10 bases. Looked up from germline, CDR1 is LNHDA and CDR2 is SQIVND (reference sequence). The CDR3 bases are TGTGCCAGCCGGGACAGGGGGGTCGAGCAGTTCTTC. It is translated as CASRDRGVEQFF.

The DNA of the CDR3 is TGTGCCAGCAGCGAACAGCCGGGACAGGGCCACACCGGGGAGCTGTTTTTT. Translated, it gives CASSEQPGQGHTGELFF. The J gene is TRBJ2-2, the V gene TRBV9, with TRBD1 matching 9 bases. V dropped 3 bases and J dropped 3; count of bases not matched to a gene: 9. This CDR3 contains 17 residues. Germline V gene data show CDR1 as SGDLS and CDR2 as YYNGEE.

The chain uses TRBV6-5 and TRBJ2-1, with TRBD2 matching 10 bases. The germline V gene has CDR1 MNHEY and CDR2 SVGAGI. V shed 8 bases and J 10 bases; nucleotides not matched to a gene: 8. CDR3 length: 13 amino acids. The CDR3 protein is CASQKAGGNEQFF. As DNA, the CDR3 is TGTGCCAGCCAAAAAGCGGGGGGGAACGAGCAGTTCTTC.

V is TRBV11-2 and J is TRBJ2-1, with TRBD2 matching over 7 bases. The V and J ends lost 4 bases and 0 bases, in that order; junction bases with no gene match: 6. CDR1 is SGHAT, CDR2 FQNNGV, per germline. The CDR3 is 16 residues long. Here the CDR3 DNA reads TGTGCCAGCAGCTCGAGGGACTACTTCTCCTACAATGAGCAGTTCTTC. Amino acid sequence: CASSSRDYFSYNEQFF.

The chain combines TRBV5-4 with TRBJ2-7; 9 nucleotides align to TRBD1. V gave up 4 bases and J gave up 6 bases; unmatched junction bases: 8. Germline V CDR1 and CDR2: SGHNT, YYREEE (reference sequence). This CDR3 contains 14 residues. This CDR3 is CASSPPGQGAEQYF. In DNA form, the CDR3 reads TGTGCCAGCAGCCCGCCGGGACAGGGCGCCGAGCAGTACTTC.

The rearrangement uses TRBV9 and TRBJ1-5, with TRBD1 as a possible D gene (5 bases). V was cut by 0 bases and J by 3 bases, with 13 bases left in between. The CDR3 spans 16 residues. CDR1 and CDR2 (germline): SGDLS, YYNGEE. CDR3 amino acids: CASSVGGGGVNQPQHF. The DNA for the CDR3 is TGTGCCAGCAGCGTAGGAGGAGGAGGGGTCAATCAGCCCCAGCATTTT.

The genes are TRBV2 and TRBJ1-2; 8 positions agree with TRBD1. Germline V gene data show CDR1 as SNHLY and CDR2 as FYNNEI. The V segment lost 7 bases and the J segment 8 bases; nucleotides outside the gene matches: 15. The CDR3 has 15 residues. The CDR3 loop reads CASNGQGARSSGYTF. CDR3 coding DNA: TGTGCCAGCAATGGGCAGGGGGCGCGCTCTTCGGGCTACACCTTC.

The genes are TRBV30 and TRBJ1-1; D perhaps matches TRBD1 (5 bases). The CDR3 spans 15 residues. Germline V gene lookup returns CDR1 GTSNPN and CDR2 SVGIG (reference sequence). The germline V and J ends were trimmed by 1 base and 6 bases, with 18 bases remaining between them. DNA for the CDR3: TGTGCCTGGAGTGGGGGCCGGCTCCGTGCCGCTGAAGCTTTCTTT. Translated: CAWSGGRLRAAEAFF.

This chain uses TRBV30 with TRBJ2-1; 7 positions match TRBD2. V lost 0 bases to trimming and J lost 3 bases; unmatched junction nucleotides: 5. This CDR3 comprises 15 residues. CDR1 GTSNPN and CDR2 SVGIG come from the germline V gene (reference sequence). Written as DNA, the CDR3 is TGTGCCTGGAGTGTAATGGGCGGGAGCTACAATGAGCAGTTCTTC. Its translation is CAWSVMGGSYNEQFF.

This chain joins TRBV29-1 and TRBJ2-2, with 9 nucleotides matching TRBD2. Germline V CDR1 and CDR2: SQVTM, ANQGSEA. Germline trimming cut 7 bases from V and 5 bases from J; bases unmatched to any gene: 2. This CDR3 has 12 residues. The DNA for the CDR3 is TGCAGCGGTAGCGGGGGAACCGGGGAGCTGTTTTTT. Protein product: CSGSGGTGELFF.

Notes on this clone: Germline is not matched at one junction end, which may reflect a read error. The rearrangement joins TRBV7-7 to TRBJ1-1; D possibly corresponds to TRBD1 (6 bases). The CDR3 spans 13 residues. Germline CDR1 reads SSHAT; CDR2 reads FNYEAQ (reference sequence). CDR3 loop: CASSRTVNTEAFF. The CDR3 region has the DNA TGTGCTAGCAGCCGGACAGTGAACACTGAAGCTTTCTTT.

The chain couples TRBV2 to TRBJ1-1; no reliable D call. Looked up from germline, CDR1 is SNHLY and CDR2 is FYNNEI. V was shortened by 0 bases and J by 5 bases, with 13 bases between the two germline ends. This CDR3 is built from 15 residues. The CDR3, as DNA: TGTGCCAGCAGTGAAGCCTCGGGAGGTTGGACTGAAGCTTTCTTT. This codes for CASSEASGGWTEAFF.

V and J are TRBV28 and TRBJ1-5; a weak D match, TRBD1 (5 bases). From germline, CDR1 is MDHEN and CDR2 SYDVKM. The V end lost 8 bases, the J end lost 4 bases, and 18 bases lay between the germline ends. The CDR3 loop spans 15 amino acids. CDR3 DNA sequence: TGTGCCAGCCTCTCCCACTCAAAGGGGAATCAGCCCCAGCATTTT. Amino acids: CASLSHSKGNQPQHF.